This passage covers 22 T cell receptor beta chains from one sample sequenced in a study of blood T cell repertoires in COVID-19. Sequencing was performed with immunoSEQ multiplex PCR; in TCRdb, only in-frame clones are kept and a portion is missing. This table has about 110,000 clones, 80% appearing once. The sequenced material came from peripheral blood. These receptors were collected from a human donor in a cohort sampled during active or convalescent COVID-19.

The CDR3 nucleotides are TGTGCCATCAGTGATACTAGCGGGTCGGCCATTCAGTACTTC. Amino acid sequence: CAISDTSGSAIQYF. The chain couples TRBV10-3 to TRBJ2-4; 9 bases match TRBD2. This CDR3 is built from 14 residues. The ends lost 3 bases at V and 9 bases at J; junction bases unmatched: 6. From germline, CDR1 is ENHRY and CDR2 SYGVKD.

This sequence joins TRBV6-2 or TRBV6-3 and TRBJ1-2; D is possibly TRBD1 (5 bases). This CDR3 region has 15 residues. Trimming took 0 bases from V and 4 from J, leaving 12 bases between them. The germline CDR1 and CDR2 sequences are MNHEY and SVGEGT. As DNA, the CDR3 is TGTGCCAGCAGTTACTCGGGGCGGAACTCCTATGGCTACACCTTC. It yields the protein CASSYSGRNSYGYTF.

The V gene is TRBV6-2 or TRBV6-3, the J gene TRBJ1-1, with 8 bases lining up with TRBD1. Trimming at V came to 5 bases and at J to 1 base, leaving 12 bases not matched to a gene. Germline V gene lookup returns CDR1 MNHEY and CDR2 SVGEGT. This CDR3 contains 17 residues. CDR3 region: CASSQGTGPSGNTEAFF. The DNA of the CDR3 is TGTGCCAGCAGTCAGGGGACAGGACCCTCAGGGAACACTGAAGCTTTCTTT.

The genes are TRBV28 and TRBJ2-7; possible D gene TRBD2, 6 bases. The CDR3 consists of 16 residues. Per germline, CDR1 MDHEN and CDR2 SYDVKM. V was clipped by 7 bases and J by 0 bases, with 19 bases between them. The CDR3 nucleotides read TGTGCCAGCACCTCTTGGTTTAGCGGTAGCTCCTACGAGCAGTACTTC. This translates into CASTSWFSGSSYEQYF.

This clone was seen more than once but under ten times. This chain connects TRBV5-4 to TRBJ1-2, with 11 bases matching TRBD1. In germline, CDR1 is SGHNT, CDR2 YYREEE (reference sequence). The CDR3 covers 16 residues. The ends lost 2 bases at V and 5 bases at J; junction bases unmatched: 8. The CDR3 is CASSFPDRGRNYGYTF. The CDR3 nucleotides read TGTGCCAGCAGCTTTCCGGACAGGGGGCGAAATTATGGCTACACCTTC.

The chain recombines TRBV4-3 with TRBJ2-3; 16 nucleotides match TRBD2. The CDR3 has 16 residues. CDR1 is LGHNA and CDR2 is YSLEER in the germline V gene. V trimming: 3 bases; J trimming: 4 bases; junction bases outside the gene matches: 1. The CDR3 bases are TGCGCCAGCAGCCAGGGGACTAGCGGGAGGGCAGATACGCAGTATTTT. Its protein product is CASSQGTSGRADTQYF.

This chain joins TRBV28 and TRBJ1-3; 7 bases are shared with TRBD1. Germline lookup yields CDR1 MDHEN and CDR2 SYDVKM. The CDR3 has 15 residues. With V trimmed by 5 bases and J by 0 bases, 4 bases remained unmatched. The CDR3 sequence is CASSAWDSSGNTIYF. The CDR3 bases are TGTGCCAGCAGTGCCTGGGACAGCTCTGGAAACACCATATATTTT. The entire variable domain, with the rest obtained from reference TRBV28 and TRBJ1-3, is as follows: DVKVTQSSRYLVKRTGEKVFLECVQDMDHENMFWYRQDPGLGLRLIYFSYDVKMKEKGDIPEGYSVSREKKERFSLILESASTNQTSMYLCASSAWDSSGNTIYFGEGSWLTVV.

V usage is TRBV13 and J usage is TRBJ2-3, with 12 positions matching TRBD2. This CDR3 is 18 amino acids long. Germline loops: CDR1 PRHDT, CDR2 FYEKMQ (reference sequence). Trimming cost V 5 bases and J 4 bases; bases outside gene matches: 13. The chain's CDR3 is CASSQGLAGGHGADTQYF. Written as DNA, the CDR3 is TGTGCCAGCAGCCAAGGGCTAGCGGGGGGGCATGGAGCAGATACGCAGTATTTT.

The chain is built from TRBV28 and TRBJ1-1, with D tentatively TRBD1 (6 bases). Germline assignment: CDR1 MDHEN and CDR2 SYDVKM. The V gene lost 5 bases and the J gene lost 5 bases, with 12 bases spanning the gap. There are 13 residues in the CDR3. The CDR3 DNA follows: TGTGCCAGCAGTCCGCTAAGGGGGACTGAAGCTTTCTTT. This gives the protein CASSPLRGTEAFF.

This clone appeared a single time. CDR3 protein: CASSPPESDEQYF. The CDR3 DNA follows: TGCGCCAGCAGCCCCCCCGAGAGCGACGAGCAGTACTTC. This rearrangement joins TRBV4-3 to TRBJ2-7; no definite D call. The CDR3 consists of 13 residues. The ends were cut back, 4 bases at V and 5 bases at J, with 12 bases in the middle. Germline CDR1 and CDR2: LGHNA and YSLEER.

The rearrangement links TRBV19 to TRBJ1-4, with unresolved D. The CDR3 loop spans 14 amino acids. Germline lookup yields CDR1 LNHDA and CDR2 SQIVND (reference sequence). V was pared by 6 bases and J by 7 bases, with 15 bases between. In nucleotides, the CDR3 is TGTGCCAGTAGATCGACTGGAGGGAGTGAAAAACTGTTTTTT. This codes for CASRSTGGSEKLFF.

Many counts were recorded for this clone. The CDR3 sequence is CATSRGPGFYGYTF. CDR3 DNA: TGTGCCACCAGCAGAGGGCCAGGGTTCTATGGCTACACCTTC. V is TRBV15 and J is TRBJ1-2; a weak D match, TRBD1 (5 bases). V lost 1 base and J 4 bases, leaving 10 bases between the germline ends. This CDR3 is built from 14 residues. The germline V gene encodes CDR1 LNHNV and CDR2 YYDKDF (reference sequence).

The chain couples TRBV6-5 to TRBJ1-2, with TRBD1 identical over 7 bases. CDR3 length equals 14 residues. Germline CDR1 and CDR2: MNHEY and SVGAGI. V was clipped by 0 bases and J by 2 bases; unmatched bases: 0. CDR3 sequence reads: CASSYSDRNYGYTF. The CDR3 DNA is TGTGCCAGCAGTTACTCGGACAGGAACTATGGCTACACCTTC.

The J gene is TRBJ2-3, the V gene TRBV29-1; a possible D gene is TRBD1 (5 bases). This CDR3 contains 15 residues. V was cut by 5 bases and J by 1 base, with 16 bases left in between. Per germline, CDR1 SQVTM and CDR2 ANQGSEA. The chain's CDR3 is CSVLTSKGGTDTQYF. The CDR3 DNA reads as TGCAGCGTTCTTACGTCCAAAGGGGGCACAGATACGCAGTATTTT.

This rearrangement joins TRBV27 to TRBJ2-5, with TRBD1 matching over 9 bases. CDR3 size: 18 residues. The J segment lost 4 bases and the V segment lost 1 base, leaving 13 bases of the junction unmatched. Germline CDR1 and CDR2: MNHEY and SMNVEV (reference sequence). DNA for the CDR3: TGTGCCAGCAGTTTATATGGATTCGGACAGGGGTTGGGAGAGACCCAGTACTTC. Encoded protein: CASSLYGFGQGLGETQYF.

The chain uses TRBV5-1 and TRBJ2-1; 10 nucleotides match TRBD2. Looked up from germline, CDR1 is SGHRS and CDR2 is YFSETQ. After removal of 0 bases from V and 4 bases from J, the junction contained 10 bases not matched to a gene. CDR3 length equals 18 residues. In nucleotides, the CDR3 is TGCGCCAGCAGCTTGGCCCGTATAGCGGGAGGACAATACAATGAGCAGTTCTTC. Translated, it gives CASSLARIAGGQYNEQFF.

The gene calls are TRBV11-2 and TRBJ2-5; 8 bases are a match to TRBD2. Trimming took 0 bases from V and 5 from J; bases not matched to a gene: 5. The germline V gene has CDR1 SGHAT and CDR2 FQNNGV. The CDR3 consists of 15 residues. The CDR3 reads CASSLEAGVGETQYF. The CDR3 region has the DNA TGTGCCAGCAGCTTAGAAGCGGGAGTGGGCGAGACCCAGTACTTC.

The CDR3 loop is CSANTYGYTF. CDR3 in DNA: TGCAGTGCTAACACCTATGGCTACACCTTC. The chain carries TRBV20-1 and TRBJ1-2; D not certain. With 4 bases removed from V and 4 bases from J, the gap between germline ends came to 4 bases. The CDR3 is 10 residues long. CDR1 and CDR2 (germline): DFQATT, SNEGSKA (reference sequence).

This chain uses TRBV5-4 with TRBJ2-2; D possibly corresponds to TRBD1 (6 bases). Trimming removed 1 base from V and 5 bases from J, with 9 bases in between. The CDR3 is 14 amino acids. Germline V lookup: CDR1 SGHNT, CDR2 YYREEE (reference sequence). The CDR3 region has the DNA TGTGCCAGCAGCTTGACAGGGATAACCGGGGAGCTGTTTTTT. This encodes CASSLTGITGELFF.

The V gene is TRBV3-1 (or the pseudogene TRBV3-2), the J gene TRBJ1-1; D perhaps matches TRBD1 (6 bases). V shed 4 bases and J shed 1 base, with 13 bases lying between them. This CDR3 has 15 residues. Germline lookup yields CDR1 LGHDT and CDR2 YNNKEL (reference sequence). The CDR3 sequence: CASSPAVTGNTEAFF. The CDR3 nucleotides are TGTGCCAGCAGCCCCGCGGTGACAGGGAACACTGAAGCTTTCTTT.

The J gene is TRBJ1-6, the V gene TRBV28; 9 bases are a match to TRBD1. Germline V gives CDR1 MDHEN, CDR2 SYDVKM. The CDR3 extends over 19 amino acids. After removal of 2 bases from V and 3 bases from J, the junction contained 11 bases not matched to a gene. This CDR3 is CASSLSIGGQGIYNSPLHF. Here the CDR3 DNA reads TGTGCCAGCAGTTTAAGCATCGGGGGACAGGGAATCTATAATTCACCCCTCCACTTT. The whole variable domain, filled in from reference TRBV28 and TRBJ1-6, reads DVKVTQSSRYLVKRTGEKVFLECVQDMDHENMFWYRQDPGLGLRLIYFSYDVKMKEKGDIPEGYSVSREKKERFSLILESASTNQTSMYLCASSLSIGGQGIYNSPLHFGNGTRLTVT.

This clone showed up just once. V is TRBV6-6 and J is TRBJ1-5; TRBD1 matches 7 bases. The CDR3 covers 16 residues. J was trimmed by 0 bases and V by 0 bases; bases with no gene match: 2. The germline gives CDR1 MNHNY, CDR2 SVGAGI (reference sequence). DNA for the CDR3: TGTGCCAGCAGTTACTCGACAGGGACTAGCAATCAGCCCCAGCATTTT. Translating it yields CASSYSTGTSNQPQHF.